The clone carrying this TCR beta chain was detected a few times. The antigen remains undetermined. Germline loops: CDR1 KGHSH, CDR2 LQKENI. With V trimmed by 2 bases and J by 5 bases, 6 bases remained unmatched. CDR3 length: 16 amino acids. These data belong to a study of cytotoxic CD8 clonotypes in ibrutinib-treated CLL. Study overall: Patients gave response samples after a median approximately 11 months of treatment, range 6 to 36. Study-level results: There were differences in sampling times between sustained-remission and progressing patients.

Assay used: immunoSEQ multiplex PCR; TCRdb lists only in-frame clones, some missing. The sample has 130,000 or so clones; around 80% are singletons. This chain joins TRBV18 and TRBJ2-2, with TRBD1 matching over 9 bases. The clonotype was recovered from a human donor with chronic lymphocytic leukemia. Sequences were derived from PBMCs, sampled after 24 months of ibrutinib treatment. The CDR3 DNA follows: TGTGCCAGCTCACCATGGGGGACAGGGAGGACCGGGGAGCTGTTTTTT. Protein product: CASSPWGTGRTGELFF.